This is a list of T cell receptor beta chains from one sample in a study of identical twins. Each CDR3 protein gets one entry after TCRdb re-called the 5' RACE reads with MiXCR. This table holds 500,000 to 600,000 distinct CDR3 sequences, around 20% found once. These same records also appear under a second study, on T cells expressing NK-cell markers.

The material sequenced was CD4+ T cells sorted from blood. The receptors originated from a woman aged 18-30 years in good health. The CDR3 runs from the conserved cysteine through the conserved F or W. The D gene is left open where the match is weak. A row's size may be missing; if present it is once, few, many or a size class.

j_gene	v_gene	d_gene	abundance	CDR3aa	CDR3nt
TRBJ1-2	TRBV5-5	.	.	CASSLRQPHYGGYTF	TGTGCCAGCAGCTTGCGGCAGCCGCACTATGGTGGCTACACCTTC
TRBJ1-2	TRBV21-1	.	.	CASSKDGTAGGYTF	TGTGCCAGCAGCAAAGACGGGACCGCTGGAGGCTACACCTTC
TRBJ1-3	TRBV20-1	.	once	CSARQSPPGNTIYF	TGCAGTGCTAGACAATCCCCCCCTGGAAACACCATATATTTT
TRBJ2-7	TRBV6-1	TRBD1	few	CASRGGQGAPEQYF	TGTGCCAGCAGGGGAGGACAGGGGGCGCCCGAGCAGTACTTC
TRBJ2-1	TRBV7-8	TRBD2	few	CASSSLGTSGRFSYNEQFF	TGTGCCAGCAGCTCACTTGGGACTAGCGGCCGATTCTCCTACAATGAGCAGTTCTTC
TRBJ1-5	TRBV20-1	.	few	CSAREDIRNQPQHF	TGCAGTGCTAGGGAGGACATCCGAAATCAGCCCCAGCATTTT
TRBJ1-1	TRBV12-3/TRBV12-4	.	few	CASSLFLRTEAFF	TGTGCCAGCAGTTTATTCCTGAGGACTGAAGCTTTCTTT
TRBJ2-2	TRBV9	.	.	CASSVTPSTGELFF	TGTGCCAGCAGCGTCACCCCTTCAACCGGGGAGCTGTTTTTT
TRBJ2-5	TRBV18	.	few	CASSLGGGGFQETQYF	TGTGCCAGCTCACTGGGGGGAGGCGGATTCCAAGAGACCCAGTACTTC
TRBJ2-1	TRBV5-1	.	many	CASSLQPGDYNEQFF	TGCGCCAGCAGCCTACAACCAGGGGACTACAATGAGCAGTTCTTC
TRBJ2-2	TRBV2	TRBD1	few	CASSQETGGRTGELFF	TGTGCCAGCAGTCAAGAGACAGGGGGCCGGACCGGGGAGCTGTTTTTT
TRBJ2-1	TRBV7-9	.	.	CASSSNTHSYNEQFF	TGTGCCAGCAGCTCAAATACCCACTCCTACAATGAGCAGTTCTTC
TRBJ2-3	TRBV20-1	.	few	CSAKGEGPSDTQYF	TGCAGTGCTAAAGGGGAAGGACCCTCGGATACGCAGTATTTT
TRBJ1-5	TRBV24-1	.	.	CATSDGGSGNQPQHF	TGTGCCACCAGTGACGGGGGCTCGGGCAATCAGCCCCAGCATTTT
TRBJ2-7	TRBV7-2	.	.	CASSRTGNTYEQYF	TGTGCCAGCAGCCGTACCGGGAACACCTACGAGCAGTACTTC
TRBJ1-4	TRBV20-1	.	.	CSASPTVNEKLFF	TGCAGTGCTTCACCGACTGTTAATGAAAAACTGTTTTTT
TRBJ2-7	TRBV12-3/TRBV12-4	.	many	CASTSRSSYEQYF	TGTGCCAGCACTTCCCGGTCGAGCTACGAGCAGTACTTC
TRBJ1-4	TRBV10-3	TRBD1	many	CAISDPGTGGVKLFF	TGTGCCATCAGTGACCCCGGGACAGGGGGTGTAAAACTGTTTTTT
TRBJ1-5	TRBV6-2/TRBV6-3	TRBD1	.	CASTWDRGDYQPQHF	TGTGCCAGCACCTGGGACAGGGGTGATTATCAGCCCCAGCATTTT
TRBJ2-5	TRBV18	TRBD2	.	CASSPASGRQETQYF	TGTGCCAGCTCACCGGCTAGCGGGCGCCAAGAGACCCAGTACTTC
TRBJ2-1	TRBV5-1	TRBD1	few	CASNPWGGQGRNEQFF	TGCGCCAGCAACCCCTGGGGGGGACAGGGACGCAATGAGCAGTTCTTC
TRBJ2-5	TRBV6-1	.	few	CASKDTGLLETQYF	TGTGCCAGCAAGGATACGGGGCTATTGGAGACCCAGTACTTC
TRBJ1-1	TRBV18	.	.	CASANRYTEAFF	TGTGCCAGCGCGAACCGGTACACTGAAGCTTTCTTT
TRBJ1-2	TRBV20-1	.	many	CSASTGNYGYTF	TGCAGTGCTAGTACAGGGAACTATGGCTACACCTTC
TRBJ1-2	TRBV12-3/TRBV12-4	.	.	CASSLATGFGYTF	TGTGCCAGCAGTTTAGCAACAGGGTTTGGCTACACCTTC
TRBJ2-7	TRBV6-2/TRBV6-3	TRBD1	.	CASRYADRVSGEQYF	TGTGCCAGCAGGTACGCAGACAGGGTCTCGGGCGAGCAGTACTTC
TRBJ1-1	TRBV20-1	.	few	CSALSGVGAEAFF	TGCAGTGCTCTCAGTGGGGTGGGGGCTGAAGCTTTCTTT
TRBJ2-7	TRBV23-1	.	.	CASSRFPGQGLIRGYEQYF	TGCGCCAGCAGTAGGTTCCCTGGACAGGGACTAATCCGGGGCTACGAGCAGTACTTC
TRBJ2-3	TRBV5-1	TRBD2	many	CASSSGLAGSTDTQYF	TGCGCCAGCAGCTCTGGACTAGCGGGAAGCACAGATACGCAGTATTTT
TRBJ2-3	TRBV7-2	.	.	CASSLSGGTLSADTQYF	TGTGCCAGCAGCTTAAGTGGCGGGACCTTGTCGGCAGATACGCAGTATTTT
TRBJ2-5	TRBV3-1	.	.	CASSQDPVAEETQYF	TGTGCCAGCAGCCAAGATCCAGTAGCGGAAGAGACCCAGTACTTC
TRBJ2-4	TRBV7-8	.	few	CASSLGPKDIQYF	TGTGCCAGCAGCTTGGGGCCGAAAGACATTCAGTACTTC
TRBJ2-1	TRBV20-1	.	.	CSAFRAPPYNEQFF	TGCAGTGCCTTTCGAGCCCCCCCCTACAATGAGCAGTTCTTC
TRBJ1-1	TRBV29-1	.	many	CSVEWLNTEAFF	TGCAGCGTTGAATGGTTGAACACTGAAGCTTTCTTT
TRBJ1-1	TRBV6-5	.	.	CASSFRKHGGAFF	TGTGCCAGCAGTTTCCGAAAACACGGGGGAGCTTTCTTT
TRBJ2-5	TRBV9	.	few	CASSVGLGTSWETQYF	TGTGCCAGCAGCGTAGGGTTAGGAACCTCCTGGGAGACCCAGTACTTC